The 31 T cell receptor beta chains presented below share a single source sample, sequenced in a study of somatic mutations in cytotoxic T cells in rheumatoid arthritis (dated by TCRdb to the late 2010s). Library preparation was by the immunoSEQ multiplex PCR assay. Held by TCRdb, this immuneACCESS table contains in-frame sequences only and omits some clones. Under half of the omission traces to an unresolved V gene where checked; the cause of the rest is unknown. The sample contains fewer than 30,000 clones, nearly 75% of them found a single time. Of the sample, around 8.9% is held by the ten largest clones. Material for sequencing was CD8+ T cells sorted from blood. These receptors came from a woman younger than 35 in good health.

The chain links TRBV6-5 to TRBJ2-5; no definite D call. The ends were cut back, 5 bases at V and 8 bases at J, with 9 bases in the middle. CDR3 length: 11 amino acids. Germline V lookup: CDR1 MNHEY, CDR2 SVGAGI. As DNA, the CDR3 is TGTGCCAGCAGTCACCAGAGAACCCAGTACTTC. This translates into CASSHQRTQYF.

This chain connects TRBV9 to TRBJ1-1; D gene unclear. This CDR3 spans 14 amino acids. Between the trimmed V and J ends, which lost 0 bases and 1 base, there was a span of 7 bases. CDR1 and CDR2 from the germline V gene are SGDLS and YYNGEE. The CDR3 DNA is TGTGCCAGCAGCGTAGCCGAAAGGAACACTGAAGCTTTCTTT. Protein sequence: CASSVAERNTEAFF.

This clone was seen a single time. The chain links TRBV7-9 to TRBJ2-1, with D unclear. V was cut by 1 base and J by 1 base, with 8 bases left in between. Germline V lookup: CDR1 SEHNR, CDR2 FQNEAQ (reference sequence). The CDR3 totals 15 residues. For the CDR3, the DNA is TGTGCCAGCAGCTTAGACGGGTTTTCCTACAATGAGCAGTTCTTC. It codes for CASSLDGFSYNEQFF.

The CDR3: CASRIRVQYEQYF. The CDR3 DNA sequence: TGCGCCAGCAGAATCCGGGTCCAGTACGAGCAGTACTTC. V is TRBV10-1 and J is TRBJ2-7; D is uncertain. This CDR3 has 13 residues. Looked up from germline, CDR1 is WNHNN and CDR2 is SYGVQD (reference sequence). Trimming left V 6 bases short and J 4 bases short, with 13 bases between.

This chain uses TRBV6-6 with TRBJ1-4, with D hard to call. The V end lost 5 bases, the J end lost 7 bases, and 20 bases lay between the germline ends. Germline CDR1 is MNHNY and CDR2 is SVGAGI (reference sequence). The CDR3 contains 16 residues. CDR3 amino acids: CASSNPPSFSGEKLFF. The CDR3 nucleotides read TGTGCCAGCAGTAATCCCCCCAGTTTTTCGGGTGAAAAACTGTTTTTT.

The chain couples TRBV18 to TRBJ1-2; D is ambiguous. This CDR3 has 13 amino acids. CDR1 KGHSH and CDR2 LQKENI come from the germline V gene. Trimming cost V 2 bases and J 3 bases, with 7 bases left between them. This chain's CDR3 is CASSPGSDYGYTF. The CDR3 DNA follows: TGTGCCAGCTCACCAGGCAGCGACTATGGCTACACCTTC.

The chain has TRBV5-4 and TRBJ2-7; no definite D call. Germline-derived CDR1 and CDR2 are SGHNT and YYREEE (reference sequence). Trimming took 2 bases from V and 5 from J, leaving 8 bases between them. The CDR3 covers 12 residues. In DNA, the CDR3 is TGTGCCAGCAGCTTTTTGACCAACGAGCAGTACTTC. Translation: CASSFLTNEQYF.

The rearrangement uses TRBV27 and TRBJ1-2; a possible D gene is TRBD1 (5 bases). Trimming took 6 bases from V and 5 from J, leaving 16 bases between them. This CDR3 contains 14 residues. Germline V gives CDR1 MNHEY, CDR2 SMNVEV (reference sequence). As DNA, the CDR3 is TGTGCCAGCAGCCCCTTTACCGGGACGTATGGCTACACCTTC. Translation gives CASSPFTGTYGYTF.

The J gene is TRBJ2-5, the V gene TRBV2; perhaps TRBD2 as D (6 bases). Germline values: CDR1 SNHLY, CDR2 FYNNEI. Trimming took off 7 bases at V and 9 bases at J, with 15 bases between the two ends. The CDR3 length is 12 residues. DNA of the CDR3: TGTGCCAGCATCGGCCGGGGGACGGCCCAGTACTTC. This translates into CASIGRGTAQYF.

The rearrangement uses TRBV4-1 and TRBJ2-1; 10 positions agree with TRBD2. V shed 0 bases, J shed 6 bases, and the junction held 5 bases outside the gene matches. Germline V gene data show CDR1 as MGHRA and CDR2 as YSYEKL. The CDR3 length is 16 residues. The CDR3 DNA reads TGCGCCAGCAGCCAAGAAGCGGGAGGGCCGCGCAATGAGCAGTTCTTC. Amino acids: CASSQEAGGPRNEQFF.

The rearrangement uses TRBV7-6 and TRBJ2-3; D possibly corresponds to TRBD2 (6 bases). CDR3 size: 16 residues. V dropped 5 bases and J dropped 4 bases, with 19 bases sitting between them. Germline CDR1 SGHVS, CDR2 FNYEAQ. The CDR3 region is CASSRVRGESPDTQYF. In DNA, the CDR3 is TGTGCCAGCAGCCGGGTTCGCGGGGAGAGTCCAGATACGCAGTATTTT.

The rearrangement links TRBV7-3 to TRBJ1-1; D is unresolved. Between the trimmed V and J ends, which lost 1 base and 11 bases, there was a span of 14 bases. In germline, CDR1 is SGHTA, CDR2 FQGTGA. The CDR3 loop spans 13 amino acids. The CDR3: CASSLSLLGRAFF. The CDR3 coding sequence is TGTGCCAGCAGCTTAAGTTTGTTGGGGAGGGCTTTCTTT.

This clone was picked up one time. This chain connects TRBV5-4 to TRBJ2-2; 7 bases fit TRBD1. V lost 7 bases to trimming and J lost 5 bases; unmatched junction nucleotides: 14. From germline, CDR1 is SGHNT and CDR2 YYREEE (reference sequence). The CDR3 runs to 16 residues. The CDR3 DNA sequence: TGTGCCAGCGGCGACAGGGAAATGGTCGGGACCGGGGAGCTGTTTTTT. Translated: CASGDREMVGTGELFF.

The CDR3 DNA is TGTGCCAGCAGCGCCCCCTTAGCGGGAGGGACCCACTACGAGCAGTACTTC. As protein: CASSAPLAGGTHYEQYF. This chain joins TRBV4-2 and TRBJ2-7; 11 bases line up with TRBD2. Germline CDR1 is LGHNA and CDR2 is YNFKEQ. The trim removed 5 bases at V and 3 bases at J, leaving 12 bases unmatched. The CDR3 has 17 amino acids.

This clone has only a few counts. This sequence joins TRBV10-3 and TRBJ2-7; D may be TRBD1 (6 bases). Trimming took 0 bases from V and 4 from J, leaving 10 bases between them. The germline V gene encodes CDR1 ENHRY and CDR2 SYGVKD. This CDR3 is built from 14 residues. CDR3 in DNA: TGTGCCATCAGTGAGTCGAGGGGGACATACGAGCAGTACGTC. It specifies CAISESRGTYEQYV.

The V gene is TRBV6-1, the J gene TRBJ1-4; perhaps TRBD1 as D (5 bases). Germline lookup yields CDR1 MNHNS and CDR2 SASEGT. The CDR3 is made up of 14 amino acids. Trimming stripped 7 bases from V and 3 bases from J, with 12 bases between. The DNA of the CDR3 is TGTGCCAGCACTCGGGACGATGCTAATGAAAAACTGTTTTTT. Protein sequence: CASTRDDANEKLFF.

The chain links TRBV11-2 to TRBJ1-1; no firm D call. The CDR3 has 13 amino acids. Trimming cost V 7 bases and J 5 bases, with 14 bases left between them. Per the germline V gene, CDR1 is SGHAT and CDR2 is FQNNGV. This CDR3 is CASTIPNLTEAFF. CDR3 nucleotide sequence: TGTGCCAGCACCATACCTAATCTGACTGAAGCTTTCTTT.

Written as DNA, the CDR3 is TGTGCCAGCAGCTTGCCCGAAGGGTTTGAAGCTTTCTTT. It specifies CASSLPEGFEAFF. This chain joins TRBV5-4 and TRBJ1-1; no reliable D call. CDR3 size: 13 residues. The germline V and J ends were trimmed by 1 base and 7 bases, with 11 bases remaining between them. Per germline, CDR1 SGHNT and CDR2 YYREEE (reference sequence).

The DNA for the CDR3 is TGTGCCAGCAGTTACCTATTAAACACTTACAATGAGCAGTTCTTC. As protein: CASSYLLNTYNEQFF. The genes are TRBV6-5 and TRBJ2-1; D unresolved. CDR3 length equals 15 residues. V lost 2 bases and J 4 bases, leaving 12 bases between the germline ends. Germline V gene data show CDR1 as MNHEY and CDR2 as SVGAGI.

The V and J genes are TRBV7-9 and TRBJ2-7; the D gene is possibly TRBD2 (6 bases). CDR3 length: 13 residues. Trimming took 3 bases from V and 4 from J, leaving 10 bases between them. Germline V gene data show CDR1 as SEHNR and CDR2 as FQNEAQ (reference sequence). CDR3 bases: TGTGCCAGCAGCTTCTTGGGGGGATACGAGCAGTACTTC. Translating gives CASSFLGGYEQYF.

The chain employs TRBV19 and TRBJ1-2; D remains unclear. The CDR3 extends over 14 amino acids. V dropped 0 bases and J dropped 0 bases, with 5 bases sitting between them. Germline V gene sequence: CDR1 LNHDA, CDR2 SQIVND (reference sequence). In DNA form, the CDR3 reads TGTGCCAGTAGTATAGATGAGTCTAACTATGGCTACACCTTC. This codes for CASSIDESNYGYTF. The full variable domain, rest sourced from reference TRBV19 and TRBJ1-2, is DGGITQSPKYLFRKEGQNVTLSCEQNLNHDAMYWYRQDPGQGLRLIYYSQIVNDFQKGDIAEGYSVSREKKESFPLTVTSAQKNPTAFYLCASSIDESNYGYTFGSGTRLTVV.

V gene TRBV7-6 combines with J gene TRBJ2-5; D is unresolved. Germline V gene data show CDR1 as SGHVS and CDR2 as FNYEAQ. Trimming cost V 5 bases and J 3 bases, with 10 bases left between them. The CDR3 is 13 residues long. DNA for the CDR3: TGTGCCAGCAGCCCCACGTACGAAGAGACCCAGTACTTC. Its protein is CASSPTYEETQYF.

The genes are TRBV4-1 and TRBJ2-7, with D perhaps being TRBD1 or TRBD2 (5 bases each). The V end was cut by 0 bases, the J end by 3 bases, with 9 bases between. Germline V lookup: CDR1 MGHRA, CDR2 YSYEKL. This CDR3 contains 14 residues. CDR3 residues: CASSQERGFYEQYF. As DNA, the CDR3 is TGCGCCAGCAGCCAAGAGAGGGGTTTCTACGAGCAGTACTTC.

The CDR3 loop is CASPPEGGYNEQFF. CDR3 coding DNA: TGTGCCAGCCCCCCGGAGGGGGGCTACAATGAGCAGTTCTTC. The chain has TRBV7-7 and TRBJ2-1; D tentatively reads TRBD1 or TRBD2 (6 bases each). V was clipped by 8 bases and J by 3 bases, with 14 bases between them. The germline V gene encodes CDR1 SSHAT and CDR2 FNYEAQ (reference sequence). There are 14 residues in the CDR3.

The rearrangement links TRBV6-5 to TRBJ2-3; D tentatively reads TRBD1 or TRBD2 (5 bases each). The length of the CDR3 is 15 residues. CDR1 and CDR2 from the germline V gene are MNHEY and SVGAGI. The ends were cut back, 2 bases at V and 2 bases at J, with 11 bases in the middle. CDR3 sequence reads: CASSYTQGPTDTQYF. The CDR3 DNA sequence: TGTGCCAGCAGTTACACTCAGGGACCCACAGATACGCAGTATTTT.

The chain links TRBV4-1 to TRBJ1-2; no reliable D call. Germline V gives CDR1 MGHRA, CDR2 YSYEKL. Deletions cut 2 bases from V and 4 bases from J, with 8 bases between. This CDR3 has 13 amino acids. For the CDR3, the DNA is TGCGCCAGCAGCCAATCGGTGACCTATGGCTACACCTTC. It is translated as CASSQSVTYGYTF.

J is TRBJ1-2 and V is TRBV19; weak D call: TRBD1 (6 bases). In germline, CDR1 is LNHDA, CDR2 SQIVND (reference sequence). The CDR3 length is 13 residues. Trimming removed 6 bases at V and 8 bases at J, with 16 bases between. In nucleotides, the CDR3 is TGTGCCAGTAGCACAACAGGGTTCGAAGGCTACACCTTC. Translated, it gives CASSTTGFEGYTF.

The rearrangement links TRBV7-9 to TRBJ2-1; D unclear. Trimming cost V 0 bases and J 9 bases, with 6 bases left between them. CDR3 length: 12 residues. CDR1 SEHNR and CDR2 FQNEAQ come from the germline V gene (reference sequence). CDR3 residues: CASSLAGPEQFF. The CDR3 region has the DNA TGTGCCAGCAGCTTAGCAGGGCCTGAGCAGTTCTTC.

The sample holds a few counts of this clone. The sample holds other DNA sequences that translate to the same CDR3. The chain uses TRBV27 and TRBJ2-7; TRBD1 matches 9 bases. The CDR3 extends over 14 amino acids. V shed 2 bases, J shed 6 bases, and the junction held 5 bases outside the gene matches. CDR1 MNHEY and CDR2 SMNVEV come from the germline V gene (reference sequence). The CDR3 loop reads CASSLGTGISEQYF. In nucleotides, the CDR3 is TGTGCCAGCAGTTTAGGGACAGGGATCAGCGAGCAGTACTTC.

V usage is TRBV19 and J usage is TRBJ1-4; D may be TRBD1 (5 bases). V dropped 6 bases and J dropped 3 bases, with 14 bases sitting between them. This CDR3 is 15 amino acids long. Germline lookup yields CDR1 LNHDA and CDR2 SQIVND (reference sequence). This CDR3 reads CASSPTQAANEKLFF. The CDR3 region has the DNA TGTGCCAGTAGCCCCACACAGGCAGCTAATGAAAAACTGTTTTTT.

The chain has TRBV5-8 and TRBJ2-3, with TRBD2 identical over 10 bases. V lost 4 bases, J lost 3 bases, and 8 bases stayed unmatched. The CDR3 is 16 residues long. Per the germline V gene, CDR1 is SGHTS and CDR2 is YDEGEE. CDR3 amino acids: CASSATVSGRTDTQYF. As DNA, the CDR3 is TGTGCCAGCAGCGCGACAGTTAGCGGGAGGACAGATACGCAGTATTTT.